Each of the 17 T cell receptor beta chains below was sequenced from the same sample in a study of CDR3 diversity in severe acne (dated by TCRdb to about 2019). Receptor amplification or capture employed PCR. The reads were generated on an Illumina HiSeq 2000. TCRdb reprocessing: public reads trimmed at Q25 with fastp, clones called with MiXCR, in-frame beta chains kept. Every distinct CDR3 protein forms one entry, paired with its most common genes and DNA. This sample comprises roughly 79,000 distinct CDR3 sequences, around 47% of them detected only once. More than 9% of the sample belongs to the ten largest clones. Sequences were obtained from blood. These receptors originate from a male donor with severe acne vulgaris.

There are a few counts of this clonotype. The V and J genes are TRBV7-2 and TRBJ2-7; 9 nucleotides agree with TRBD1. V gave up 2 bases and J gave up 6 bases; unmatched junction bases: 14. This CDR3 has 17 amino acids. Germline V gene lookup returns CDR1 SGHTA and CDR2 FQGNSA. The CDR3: CASSLPRTGVAQSEQYF. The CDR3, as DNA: TGTGCCAGCAGCTTACCCCGGACAGGGGTCGCGCAATCCGAGCAGTACTTC.

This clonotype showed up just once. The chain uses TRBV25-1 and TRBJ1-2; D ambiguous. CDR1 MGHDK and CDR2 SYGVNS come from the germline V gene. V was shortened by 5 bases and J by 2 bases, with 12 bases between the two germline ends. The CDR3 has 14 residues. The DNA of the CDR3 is TGTGCCAGCAGTTCGGTCGACTCCAACTATGGCTACACCTTC. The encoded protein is CASSSVDSNYGYTF.

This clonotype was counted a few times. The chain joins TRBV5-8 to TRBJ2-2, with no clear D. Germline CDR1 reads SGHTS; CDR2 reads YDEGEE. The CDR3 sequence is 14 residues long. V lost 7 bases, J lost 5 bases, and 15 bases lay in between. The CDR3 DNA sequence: TGTGCCAGCCGGGCTATGTTAAGTACCGGGGAGCTGTTTTTT. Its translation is CASRAMLSTGELFF.

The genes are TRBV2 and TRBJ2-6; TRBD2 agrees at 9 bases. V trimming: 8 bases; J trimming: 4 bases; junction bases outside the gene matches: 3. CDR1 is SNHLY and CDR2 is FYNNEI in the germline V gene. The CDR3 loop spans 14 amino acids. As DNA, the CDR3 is TGTGCCAGCGCGGGGGGGCCGGGGGCCAACGTCCTGACTTTC. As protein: CASAGGPGANVLTF.

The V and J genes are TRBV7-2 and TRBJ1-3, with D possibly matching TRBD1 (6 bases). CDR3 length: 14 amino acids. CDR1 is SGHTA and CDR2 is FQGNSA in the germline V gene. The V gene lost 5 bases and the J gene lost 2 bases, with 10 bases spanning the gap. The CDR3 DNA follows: TGTGCCAGCAGCCTCACAGGGACTGGAAACACCATATATTTT. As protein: CASSLTGTGNTIYF.

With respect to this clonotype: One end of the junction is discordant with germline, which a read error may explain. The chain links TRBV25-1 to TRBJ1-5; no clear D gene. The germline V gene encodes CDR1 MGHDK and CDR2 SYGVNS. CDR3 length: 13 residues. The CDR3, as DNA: TGTGCCAGCAGCTTCAGGTTTAATCAACCCCAGCATTTT. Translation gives CASSFRFNQPQHF.

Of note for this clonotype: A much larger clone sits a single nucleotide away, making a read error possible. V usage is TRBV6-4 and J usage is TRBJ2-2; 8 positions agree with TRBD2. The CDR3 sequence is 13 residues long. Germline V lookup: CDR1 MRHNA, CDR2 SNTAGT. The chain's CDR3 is CASSDSNSGEPFF. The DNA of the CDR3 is TGTGCCAGCAGTGACAGTAATAGCGGGGAGCCGTTTTTT.

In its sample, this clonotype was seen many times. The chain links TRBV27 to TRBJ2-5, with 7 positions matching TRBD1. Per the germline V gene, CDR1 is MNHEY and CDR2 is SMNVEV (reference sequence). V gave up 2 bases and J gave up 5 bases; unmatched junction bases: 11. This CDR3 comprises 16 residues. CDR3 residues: CASSLLVPQGTETQYF. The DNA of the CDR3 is TGTGCCAGCAGTTTACTCGTCCCACAGGGGACCGAGACCCAGTACTTC.

CDR3 nucleotides: TGCGCCAGCAGCTTCGGGTCAGAGAACGAGCAGTACTTC. Protein sequence: CASSFGSENEQYF. This chain links TRBV5-1 with TRBJ2-7; D unclear. Germline V gene lookup returns CDR1 SGHRS and CDR2 YFSETQ. The CDR3 has 13 residues. Between the trimmed V and J ends, which lost 2 bases and 5 bases, there was a span of 11 bases.

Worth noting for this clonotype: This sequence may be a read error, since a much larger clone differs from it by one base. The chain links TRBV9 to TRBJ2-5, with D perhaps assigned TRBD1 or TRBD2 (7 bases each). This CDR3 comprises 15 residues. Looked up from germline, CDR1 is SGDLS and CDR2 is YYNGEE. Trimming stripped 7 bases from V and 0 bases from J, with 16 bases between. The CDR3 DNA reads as TGTGCCAGCGATCCAGGGGGGGGGAACCAAGAGACCCAGTACTTC. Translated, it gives CASDPGGGNQETQYF.

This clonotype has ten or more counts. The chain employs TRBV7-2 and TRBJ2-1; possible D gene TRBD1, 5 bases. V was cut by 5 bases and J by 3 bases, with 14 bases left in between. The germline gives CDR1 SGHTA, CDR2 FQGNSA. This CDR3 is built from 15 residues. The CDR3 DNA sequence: TGTGCCAGCAGCCGACAGACGGCGCTCTACAATGAGCAGTTCTTC. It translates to CASSRQTALYNEQFF.

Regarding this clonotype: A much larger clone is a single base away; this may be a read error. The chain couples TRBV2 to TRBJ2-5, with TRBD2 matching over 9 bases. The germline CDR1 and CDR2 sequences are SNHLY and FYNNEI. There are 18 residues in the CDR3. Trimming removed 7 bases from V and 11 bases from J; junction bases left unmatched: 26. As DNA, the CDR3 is TGTGCCAGCATAACCCTCGTCGGTAGCGGGAGTTCCTACAATGAGCAGTACTTC. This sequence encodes CASITLVGSGSSYNEQYF.

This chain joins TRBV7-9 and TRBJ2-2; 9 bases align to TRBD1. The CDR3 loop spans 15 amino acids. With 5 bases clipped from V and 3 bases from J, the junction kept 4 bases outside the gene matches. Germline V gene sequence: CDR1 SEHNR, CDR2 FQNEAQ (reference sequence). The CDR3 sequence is CASSPGQGDTGELFF. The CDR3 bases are TGTGCCAGCAGCCCGGGACAGGGCGACACCGGGGAGCTGTTTTTT.

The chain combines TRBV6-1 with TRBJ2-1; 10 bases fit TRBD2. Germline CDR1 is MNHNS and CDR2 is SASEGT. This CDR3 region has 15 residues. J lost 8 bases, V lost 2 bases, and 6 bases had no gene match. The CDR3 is CASSELAGALDEQFF. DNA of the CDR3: TGTGCCAGCAGTGAACTAGCGGGAGCTCTTGATGAGCAGTTCTTC.

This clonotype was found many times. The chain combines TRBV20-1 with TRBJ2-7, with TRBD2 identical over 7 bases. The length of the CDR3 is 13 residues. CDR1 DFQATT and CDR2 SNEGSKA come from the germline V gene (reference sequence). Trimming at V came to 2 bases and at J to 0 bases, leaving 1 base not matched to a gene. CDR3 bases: TGCAGTGCTAGACTAGCGGACTCCTACGAGCAGTACGTC. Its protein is CSARLADSYEQYV.

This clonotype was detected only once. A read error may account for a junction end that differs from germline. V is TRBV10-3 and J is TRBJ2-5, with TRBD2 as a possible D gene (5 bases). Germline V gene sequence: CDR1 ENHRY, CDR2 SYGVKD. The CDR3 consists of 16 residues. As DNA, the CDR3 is TGTGCCAGCAGTTTAGATCCCGGGATTGGCCAAGAGACCCAGTACTTC. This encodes CASSLDPGIGQETQYF.

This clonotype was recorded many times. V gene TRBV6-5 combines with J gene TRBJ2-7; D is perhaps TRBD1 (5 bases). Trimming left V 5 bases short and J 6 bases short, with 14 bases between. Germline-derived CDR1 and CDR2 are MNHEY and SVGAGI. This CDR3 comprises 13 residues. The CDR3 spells CASSLDAQGEQYF. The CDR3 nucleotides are TGTGCCAGCAGTCTGGACGCTCAGGGCGAGCAGTACTTC.